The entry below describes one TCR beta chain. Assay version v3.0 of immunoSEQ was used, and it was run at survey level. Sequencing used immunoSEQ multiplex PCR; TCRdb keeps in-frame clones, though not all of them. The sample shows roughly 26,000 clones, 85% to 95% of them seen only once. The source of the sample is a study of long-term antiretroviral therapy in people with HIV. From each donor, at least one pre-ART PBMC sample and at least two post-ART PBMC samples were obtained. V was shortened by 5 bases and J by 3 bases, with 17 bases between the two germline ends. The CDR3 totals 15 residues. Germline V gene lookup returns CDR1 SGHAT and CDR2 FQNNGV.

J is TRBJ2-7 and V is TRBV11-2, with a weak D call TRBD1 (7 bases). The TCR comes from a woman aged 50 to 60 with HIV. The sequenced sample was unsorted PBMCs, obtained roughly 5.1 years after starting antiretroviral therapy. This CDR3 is CASSLTSGGLYEQYF. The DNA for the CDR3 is TGTGCCAGCAGCCTTACGTCAGGGGGGCTCTACGAGCAGTACTTC.